These 11 T cell receptor beta chains were all obtained from the same sample, sequenced in a study of monozygotic twins with inflammatory bowel disease. Each CDR3 protein gets one entry in TCRdb, which reprocessed the 5' RACE reads and gives no DNA. This table lists some 150,000 distinct CDR3 sequences. The sequenced sample consisted of blood. The receptors were gathered from a human donor with ulcerative colitis or Crohn's disease, or a healthy co-twin of an affected twin (not recorded which).

The V gene is TRBV20-1, the J gene TRBJ1-2. Germline loops: CDR1 DFQATT, CDR2 SNEGSKA (reference sequence). CDR3 length: 13 amino acids. The chain's CDR3 is CSTRDRSDYGYTF.

This chain uses TRBV12-3 or TRBV12-4 with TRBJ2-3; the D call from TCRdb, TRBD2, cannot be confirmed without DNA. The CDR3 has 15 residues. CDR3 amino acids: CASSFSGRVENTQYF.

V usage is TRBV10-3 and J usage is TRBJ1-1; checking the TCRdb D call of TRBD1 is not possible without DNA. Germline-derived CDR1 and CDR2 are ENHRY and SYGVKD. CDR3 size: 12 residues. CDR3 in amino acids: CATGQGSTEAFF.

V gene TRBV5-1 combines with J gene TRBJ2-7. Germline values: CDR1 SGHRS, CDR2 YFSETQ. This CDR3 region has 14 residues. The CDR3 loop reads CASSLATVSYEQYF.

The chain uses TRBV27 and TRBJ1-3; no DNA is available, so the TRBD1 call from TCRdb remains unchecked. Germline assignment: CDR1 MNHEY and CDR2 SMNVEV (reference sequence). The CDR3 is made up of 14 amino acids. CDR3 sequence: CASRQTGAGNTIYF.

The V and J genes are TRBV7-8 and TRBJ1-5. The CDR3 runs 16 residues. Germline V gene lookup returns CDR1 SGHVS and CDR2 FQNEAQ. The CDR3 protein is CASSLDVLSSNQPQHF.

This chain connects TRBV7-8 to TRBJ2-6; TCRdb lists TRBD2, though no DNA is available to test this call. The CDR3 consists of 19 residues. Germline V gene sequence: CDR1 SGHVS, CDR2 FQNEAQ. CDR3 region: CASSLFLAGALSGANVLTF.

The chain couples TRBV11-3 to TRBJ2-2; lacking DNA, the TRBD1 call made by TCRdb goes unchecked. The germline V gene has CDR1 SGHNT and CDR2 YENEEA. The CDR3 extends over 16 amino acids. CDR3 region: CASSLRVGPNTGELFF.

The chain links TRBV11-2 to TRBJ2-1. The CDR3 sequence is 11 residues long. In germline, CDR1 is SGHAT, CDR2 FQNNGV. The CDR3 here is CASSRLLEQFF.

The rearrangement joins TRBV21-1 to TRBJ1-6; TCRdb's assignment of TRBD1 cannot be checked, as there is no DNA. TRBV21-1 is a known pseudogene. This CDR3 comprises 13 residues. This CDR3 is CASSKEGDSPLHF.

The rearrangement uses TRBV11-1 and TRBJ2-3; the D call from TCRdb, TRBD1, cannot be confirmed without DNA. The germline CDR1 and CDR2 sequences are SGHAT and FQDESV (reference sequence). This CDR3 region has 13 residues. CDR3: CASSLVARAAQYF.